This TCR beta chain originates from a study of cytomegalovirus exposure and HLA in healthy donors. Primers included in the PCR were 60 Vbeta and 13 Jbeta primers. Assay: immunoSEQ multiplex PCR; the TCRdb copy retains only in-frame clones and omits some. Among about 64,000 clones listed, under 80% were seen once. Study-level points and caveats: Among donors in an Asian-associated ancestry cluster, a later analysis reportedly found fewer N-insertions than the roughly 650-donor mean. The study listed 150 to 200 cytomegalovirus-associated TCR beta chains.

Germline V gene data show CDR1 as MNHNY and CDR2 as SVGAGI (reference sequence). The CDR3 totals 15 residues. The ends were cut back, 7 bases at V and 1 base at J, with 16 bases in the middle. As concerns this clone: No antigen is known for it.

The chain links TRBV6-6 to TRBJ1-2, with D unresolved. Material for sequencing was PBMCs. This receptor was identified in a male donor in good health and CMV-seropositive. CDR3 DNA: TGTGCCAGCACCGAACGCCCCGGGTATAACTATGGCTACACCTTC. It specifies CASTERPGYNYGYTF.